The 26 T cell receptor beta chains below all came from one sample that was sequenced in a study of blood T cell repertoires in COVID-19. The protocol was immunoSEQ multiplex PCR, while the TCRdb copy is restricted to in-frame clones and leaves out a portion. The sample records 100,000 to 150,000 clones, 75% to 85% being singletons. The sequenced sample consisted of peripheral blood. The receptor source for this set is a woman in her forties or fifties with acute or convalescent COVID-19.

The DNA of the CDR3 is TGTGCCAGCAGCGTAGAGGTAGTAGCTAATGAGCAGTTCTTC. It specifies CASSVEVVANEQFF. The chain has TRBV9 and TRBJ2-1; D gene uncertain. The CDR3 length is 14 residues. The germline V and J ends were trimmed by 0 bases and 7 bases, with 11 bases remaining between them. CDR1 SGDLS and CDR2 YYNGEE come from the germline V gene. Full variable domain (outside the CDR3, taken from reference TRBV9 and TRBJ2-1): DSGVTQTPKHLITATGQRVTLRCSPRSGDLSVYWYQQSLDQGLQFLIQYYNGEERAKGNILERFSAQQFPDLHSELNLSSLELGDSALYFCASSVEVVANEQFFGPGTRLTVL.

The J gene is TRBJ1-6, the V gene TRBV3-1 (or the pseudogene TRBV3-2); TRBD1 is a possible D gene (5 bases). V lost 2 bases and J 9 bases, leaving 11 bases between the germline ends. CDR1 and CDR2 (germline): LGHDT, YNNKEL (reference sequence). The CDR3 contains 14 residues. The CDR3 DNA is TGTGCCAGCAGCCAATCGAGGGGAGGTTCACCCCTCCACTTT. It translates to CASSQSRGGSPLHF.

Regarding this clone: The sample holds other DNA sequences that translate to the same CDR3. V and J are TRBV7-2 and TRBJ1-5, with 9 nucleotides matching TRBD1. J was trimmed by 7 bases and V by 1 base; bases with no gene match: 5. Germline CDR1 reads SGHTA; CDR2 reads FQGNSA. The CDR3 loop spans 15 amino acids. CDR3 nucleotide sequence: TGTGCCAGCAGCTTAGGGACAGGGGTTCGACAGCCCCAGCATTTT. Translated, it gives CASSLGTGVRQPQHF.

This sequence joins TRBV4-1 and TRBJ1-1; 9 bases match TRBD1. The V gene end was trimmed by 4 bases and the J gene end by 1 base; junction bases not matched to a gene: 10. In germline, CDR1 is MGHRA, CDR2 YSYEKL. The length of the CDR3 is 17 residues. The CDR3 nucleotides read TGCGCCAGCAGCCCTCAAGACAGGGGGAGAGGGAACACTGAAGCTTTCTTT. Amino acids: CASSPQDRGRGNTEAFF.

The CDR3 bases are TGTGCCAGCAGTTTAGTCTATCAGCCCCAGCATTTT. It translates to CASSLVYQPQHF. The chain combines TRBV28 with TRBJ1-5; D unclear. This CDR3 is built from 12 residues. V was pared by 2 bases and J by 5 bases, with 4 bases between. Per germline, CDR1 MDHEN and CDR2 SYDVKM.

The gene calls are TRBV15 and TRBJ2-6; TRBD1 agrees at 7 bases. V lost 2 bases, J lost 0 bases, and 4 bases stayed unmatched. The CDR3 totals 17 residues. Per germline, CDR1 LNHNV and CDR2 YYDKDF (reference sequence). CDR3 in amino acids: CATSRRQGSSGANVLTF. DNA of the CDR3: TGTGCCACCAGCAGACGACAGGGATCCTCTGGGGCCAACGTCCTGACTTTC.

The V call is TRBV27, the J call TRBJ1-1; D gene ambiguous. Germline lookup yields CDR1 MNHEY and CDR2 SMNVEV (reference sequence). V lost 4 bases and J lost 0, with 12 bases in between. There are 15 residues in the CDR3. CDR3 nucleotide sequence: TGTGCCAGCAGTTCCCCGGGGAGGATGAACACTGAAGCTTTCTTT. Amino acids: CASSSPGRMNTEAFF.

The chain uses TRBV5-5 and TRBJ1-5; 9 nucleotides line up with TRBD1. Trimming removed 4 bases from V and 2 bases from J; junction bases left unmatched: 4. There are 15 residues in the CDR3. Germline V gene sequence: CDR1 SGHKS, CDR2 YYEKEE (reference sequence). CDR3 loop: CASSGGTGRNQPQHF. The CDR3 bases are TGTGCCAGCAGCGGCGGGACAGGGCGCAATCAGCCCCAGCATTTT.

The V and J genes are TRBV4-1 and TRBJ2-1, with TRBD2 matching over 8 bases. CDR1 and CDR2 from the germline V gene are MGHRA and YSYEKL. J gave up 7 bases and V 2 bases, and 10 bases lay outside the gene matches. There are 16 residues in the CDR3. CDR3 amino acids: CASSQLQRGPGNEQFF. As DNA, the CDR3 is TGCGCCAGCAGCCAACTACAGCGGGGGCCGGGGAATGAGCAGTTCTTC.

Here the CDR3 reads CASKSTVYNQPQHF. Written as DNA, the CDR3 is TGTGCCAGTAAATCAACAGTTTACAATCAGCCCCAGCATTTT. The V and J genes are TRBV19 and TRBJ1-5; the D is unclear. CDR3 length: 14 residues. V lost 7 bases to trimming and J lost 3 bases, with 13 bases between them. CDR1 and CDR2 (germline): LNHDA, SQIVND (reference sequence).

This rearrangement joins TRBV6-2 or TRBV6-3 to TRBJ1-2; tentative D call: TRBD1 (5 bases). CDR1 MNHEY and CDR2 SVGEGT come from the germline V gene. V shed 6 bases and J shed 6 bases, with 17 bases lying between them. This CDR3 is built from 14 residues. The CDR3 bases are TGTGCCAGCAGCTCCAGGGAATTGTCACATGGCTACACCTTC. Translating it yields CASSSRELSHGYTF.

The rearrangement joins TRBV28 to TRBJ2-3; 12 nucleotides match TRBD2. Germline CDR1 and CDR2: MDHEN and SYDVKM. This CDR3 has 16 amino acids. Trimming at V came to 2 bases and at J to 4 bases, leaving 4 bases not matched to a gene. Here the CDR3 reads CASSLASGRAADTQYF. DNA for the CDR3: TGTGCCAGCAGTTTAGCTAGCGGGAGGGCCGCAGATACGCAGTATTTT. The complete variable domain, with remaining parts taken from reference TRBV28 and TRBJ2-3, reads DVKVTQSSRYLVKRTGEKVFLECVQDMDHENMFWYRQDPGLGLRLIYFSYDVKMKEKGDIPEGYSVSREKKERFSLILESASTNQTSMYLCASSLASGRAADTQYFGPGTRLTVL.

The chain is built from TRBV18 and TRBJ1-3; possibly TRBD1 for D (6 bases). V lost 2 bases to trimming and J lost 4 bases, with 12 bases between them. Germline values: CDR1 KGHSH, CDR2 LQKENI. The CDR3 totals 15 residues. The CDR3 spells CASSPEQGYGNTIYF. DNA for the CDR3: TGTGCCAGCTCACCAGAACAGGGCTACGGAAACACCATATATTTT.

This chain connects TRBV29-1 to TRBJ1-2; D call uncertain. This CDR3 comprises 10 residues. V gave up 4 bases and J gave up 8 bases, with 8 bases separating them. Germline V gene data show CDR1 as SQVTM and CDR2 as ANQGSEA. In DNA, the CDR3 is TGCAGCGTTGCGGTGTCGGGCTACACCTTC. This codes for CSVAVSGYTF.

The J gene is TRBJ1-2, the V gene TRBV28, with D maybe TRBD1 (6 bases). V dropped 4 bases and J dropped 3 bases, with 12 bases sitting between them. The CDR3 consists of 14 residues. The germline CDR1 and CDR2 sequences are MDHEN and SYDVKM. As DNA, the CDR3 is TGTGCCAGCAGTTCGGCCAGGGGTCACTATGGCTACACCTTC. Translation gives CASSSARGHYGYTF.

V and J are TRBV4-2 and TRBJ2-1; TRBD1 agrees at 7 bases. With 2 bases clipped from V and 9 bases from J, the junction kept 10 bases outside the gene matches. The CDR3 length is 15 residues. Germline V lookup: CDR1 LGHNA, CDR2 YNFKEQ. CDR3 nucleotide sequence: TGTGCCAGCAGCCAACACCGGGGACAGACCGGTGAGCAGTTCTTC. Residues: CASSQHRGQTGEQFF.

The rearrangement links TRBV5-1 to TRBJ2-5; 12 bases map to TRBD2. CDR3 length: 16 residues. Germline CDR1 and CDR2: SGHRS and YFSETQ. Trimming removed 1 base from V and 5 bases from J; junction bases left unmatched: 6. CDR3 loop: CASSLFLAGGRETQYF. The CDR3 nucleotides read TGCGCCAGCAGCTTGTTTCTAGCGGGAGGGCGGGAGACCCAGTACTTC.

The chain recombines TRBV29-1 with TRBJ2-5, with TRBD2 as a possible D gene (5 bases). The germline V and J ends were trimmed by 3 bases and 5 bases, with 16 bases remaining between them. Germline V gene lookup returns CDR1 SQVTM and CDR2 ANQGSEA. The CDR3 extends over 14 amino acids. The CDR3 DNA sequence: TGCAGCGTTGAGCGGACTCGCGGTATGGAGACCCAGTACTTC. Translating it yields CSVERTRGMETQYF.

The chain combines TRBV6-5 with TRBJ1-1, with D perhaps TRBD1 (5 bases). Per the germline V gene, CDR1 is MNHEY and CDR2 is SVGAGI. V lost 0 bases, J lost 1 base, and 6 bases lay in between. The length of the CDR3 is 14 residues. CDR3 loop: CASSYSGGNTEAFF. CDR3 in DNA: TGTGCCAGCAGTTACTCGGGGGGGAACACTGAAGCTTTCTTT.

This clone was found once. This chain uses TRBV7-6 with TRBJ2-2; the D gene is possibly TRBD2 (6 bases). This CDR3 is built from 15 residues. Germline CDR1 SGHVS, CDR2 FNYEAQ. Trimming took 5 bases from V and 4 from J, leaving 14 bases between them. For the CDR3, the DNA is TGTGCCAGCAGCCCGAGCGGGCCAGCCACCGGGGAGCTGTTTTTT. Its protein product is CASSPSGPATGELFF.

The rearrangement joins TRBV2 to TRBJ1-5; maybe TRBD1 (5 bases). The CDR3 is 13 residues long. CDR1 and CDR2 from the germline V gene are SNHLY and FYNNEI. V dropped 5 bases and J dropped 7 bases, with 12 bases sitting between them. In nucleotides, the CDR3 is TGTGCCAGCAGTCCAGGGCCCCAACAGCCCCAGCATTTT. Protein product: CASSPGPQQPQHF.

This chain uses TRBV21-1 with TRBJ1-3. TRBV21-1 has pseudogene status. This CDR3 comprises 15 residues. CDR3 in amino acids: CASSKEGGGGNTIYF. The CDR3 DNA is TGTGCCAGCAGCAAAGAGGGAGGGGGTGGAAACACCATATATTTT.

This sequence joins TRBV18 and TRBJ1-4; D uncertain. V was trimmed by 6 bases and J by 6 bases, leaving 11 bases between them. Germline assignment: CDR1 KGHSH and CDR2 LQKENI. CDR3 length: 13 amino acids. The CDR3 DNA is TGTGCCAGCTCCATCAGCGGAGATGAAAAACTGTTTTTT. Translation: CASSISGDEKLFF. The whole variable domain, remainder taken from reference TRBV18 and TRBJ1-4, is NAGVMQNPRHLVRRRGQEARLRCSPMKGHSHVYWYRQLPEEGLKFMVYLQKENIIDESGMPKERFSAEFPKEGPSILRIQQVVRGDSAAYFCASSISGDEKLFFGSGTQLSVL.

The V gene is TRBV2, the J gene TRBJ1-5; unclear D gene. Per the germline V gene, CDR1 is SNHLY and CDR2 is FYNNEI. The CDR3 has 14 amino acids. V was cut by 8 bases and J by 7 bases, with 18 bases left in between. CDR3 protein: CASGLVPGGQPQHF. The CDR3 DNA reads as TGTGCCAGCGGGTTGGTCCCGGGTGGGCAGCCCCAGCATTTT.

The rearrangement uses TRBV30 and TRBJ1-2; D is uncertain. V lost 2 bases and J lost 7, with 17 bases in between. The CDR3 sequence is 14 residues long. Germline V gene sequence: CDR1 GTSNPN, CDR2 SVGIG (reference sequence). In nucleotides, the CDR3 is TGTGCCTGGAGTAAGATCGCGGGTTGGAGTGGCTACACCTTC. Protein sequence: CAWSKIAGWSGYTF.

J is TRBJ1-5 and V is TRBV28, with D perhaps TRBD1 (5 bases). Germline V CDR1 and CDR2: MDHEN, SYDVKM. This CDR3 contains 17 residues. V lost 6 bases and J 3 bases, leaving 21 bases between the germline ends. CDR3 bases: TGTGCCAGCAGGCCACGGGGGACGGACACTCTCAATCAGCCCCAGCATTTT. Translating it yields CASRPRGTDTLNQPQHF.